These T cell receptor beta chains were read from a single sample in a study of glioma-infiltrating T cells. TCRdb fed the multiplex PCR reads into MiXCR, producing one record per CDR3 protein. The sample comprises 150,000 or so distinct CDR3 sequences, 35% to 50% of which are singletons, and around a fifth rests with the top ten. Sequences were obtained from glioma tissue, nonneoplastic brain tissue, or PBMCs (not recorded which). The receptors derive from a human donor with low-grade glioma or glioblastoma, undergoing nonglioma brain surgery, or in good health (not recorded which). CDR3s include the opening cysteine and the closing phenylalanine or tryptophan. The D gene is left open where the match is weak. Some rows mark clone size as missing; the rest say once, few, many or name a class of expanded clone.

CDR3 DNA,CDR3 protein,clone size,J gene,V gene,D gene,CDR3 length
TGTGCCAGCAAGCCGGGACAGGGAGTTTATGGCTACACCTTC,CASKPGQGVYGYTF,.,TRBJ1-2,TRBV6-1,TRBD1,14
TGTGCCAGCAGTTTGAGGCGTGGAGGAGTCTATGGCTACACCTTC,CASSLRRGGVYGYTF,.,TRBJ1-2,TRBV12-3/TRBV12-4,.,15
TGCGCCAGCAGCCATACAGGGGTCCAAGAGACCCAGTACTTC,CASSHTGVQETQYF,few,TRBJ2-5,TRBV4-1,TRBD1,14
TGTGCCAGCAGTGAACTAGGCCTTAGCTCCTACGAGCAGTACTTC,CASSELGLSSYEQYF,.,TRBJ2-7,TRBV6-1,.,15
TGTGCCAGCAGCCGACAGTTTAGCTCTGGAAACACCATATATTTT,CASSRQFSSGNTIYF,few,TRBJ1-3,TRBV27,.,15
TGCAGTGGTCGGACAGGGGGGGACTATGGCTACACCTTC,CSGRTGGDYGYTF,.,TRBJ1-2,TRBV20-1,TRBD1,13
TGTGCCAGCAGCCCTTCCCGGGACAGGAAAGGCACCGGGGAGCTGTTTTTT,CASSPSRDRKGTGELFF,.,TRBJ2-2,TRBV7-9,TRBD1,17
TGTGCCAGCAGTTACTCGGACAGACAAGAGACCCAGTACTTC,CASSYSDRQETQYF,many,TRBJ2-5,TRBV6-6,.,14
TGTGCCAGCAGTTTAATGGGACAGGGCCGAAACACTGAAGCTTTCTTT,CASSLMGQGRNTEAFF,.,TRBJ1-1,TRBV28,TRBD1,16
TGTGCCAGCAGCTACCCGGGACAGGGGGCTGGAAACACCATATATTTT,CASSYPGQGAGNTIYF,few,TRBJ1-3,TRBV7-2,TRBD1,16
TGTGCCATCAGTGATAGCGTCTCCTACGAGCAGTACTTC,CAISDSVSYEQYF,few,TRBJ2-7,TRBV10-3,.,13
TGCAGTGCTAGACCAGCGGGGGGTGTCAATGAGCAGTTCTTC,CSARPAGGVNEQFF,few,TRBJ2-1,TRBV20-1,TRBD2,14
TGTGCCAGCAGCGTCCAACAGGGAAGCACTGAAGCTTTCTTT,CASSVQQGSTEAFF,.,TRBJ1-1,TRBV4-2,.,14
TGCAGTGCCCCGGGACTAGCAAGCTACAATGAGCAGTTCTTC,CSAPGLASYNEQFF,few,TRBJ2-1,TRBV20-1,TRBD2,14
TGTGCCAGCAGGAACAGGGAAGGACGTGGCTACGAGCAGTACTTC,CASRNREGRGYEQYF,few,TRBJ2-7,TRBV2,.,15
TGTGCCAGCAGTTACCGGACGGGAGAGGCTGAAGCTTTCTTT,CASSYRTGEAEAFF,.,TRBJ1-1,TRBV6-2/TRBV6-3,.,14
TGCGCCAGCAGCCAAGGGTTGACGTACCAAGACGAAGCTTTCTTT,CASSQGLTYQDEAFF,.,TRBJ1-1,TRBV4-1,.,15
TGTGCCAGCAGCCGTACCGGGACCTTGCCGAATGAGCAGTTCTTC,CASSRTGTLPNEQFF,once,TRBJ2-1,TRBV14,.,15
TGTGCCACCAGTGATCGCCGCAGGGCAGGGCAAGAGACCCAGTACTTC,CATSDRRRAGQETQYF,.,TRBJ2-5,TRBV15,.,16
TGCGCCAGCAGCCAGCAGGGTACCTCCTACGAGCAGTACTTC,CASSQQGTSYEQYF,.,TRBJ2-7,TRBV4-1,.,14
TGCAGTGCAGAGCCGGGACAGGGGGCGGAAAAACTGTTTTTT,CSAEPGQGAEKLFF,.,TRBJ1-4,TRBV20-1,TRBD1,14
TGTGCCAGCAGCTTAGACTGGAACTTTGAGCAGTTCTTC,CASSLDWNFEQFF,.,TRBJ2-1,TRBV7-2,.,13
TGTGCCACCAGCAGAGAATTAAACAGGGGGCTGAACACTGAAGCTTTCTTT,CATSRELNRGLNTEAFF,few,TRBJ1-1,TRBV15,TRBD1,17
TGCAGCGTCAGACTAGCGGAAAACAATGAGCAGTTCTTC,CSVRLAENNEQFF,once,TRBJ2-1,TRBV20-1,TRBD2,13
TGCAGTGCTCCCGACAGGGTCGCTGAAGCTTTCTTT,CSAPDRVAEAFF,.,TRBJ1-1,TRBV20-1,TRBD1,12
TGTGCCAGTAGTACAGGGGGCGCGGGTCAGCCCCAGCATTTT,CASSTGGAGQPQHF,.,TRBJ1-5,TRBV19,TRBD1,14
TGTGCCAGCAGTGAAGTAGATAGCGGGAGCTCCTACAATGAGCAGTTCTTC,CASSEVDSGSSYNEQFF,.,TRBJ2-1,TRBV6-1,TRBD2,17
TGCAGTGCTAGCCGACAGGGTGCAGATACGCAGTATTTT,CSASRQGADTQYF,.,TRBJ2-3,TRBV20-1,TRBD1,13
TGTGCCACCAGCAGAGAGTTACAGGGGTCGGGCTACACCTTC,CATSRELQGSGYTF,.,TRBJ1-2,TRBV15,TRBD1,14
TGCGCCAGCAGCTTGGAAAGGCGGGCCCTCTCCTACGAGCAGTACTTC,CASSLERRALSYEQYF,.,TRBJ2-7,TRBV5-1,.,16
TGCGCCAGCAGCCAAGGGGGGGGGGTCGATGAGCAGTACTTC,CASSQGGGVDEQYF,.,TRBJ2-7,TRBV4-1,TRBD2,14
TGTGCCAGCAGCACGACTAGCGGGAGTGGTAGTACCCACGAGCAGTACTTC,CASSTTSGSGSTHEQYF,once,TRBJ2-7,TRBV7-2,TRBD2,17
TGTGCCAGTAAGGGACAGGTGAACACTGAAGCTTTCTTT,CASKGQVNTEAFF,once,TRBJ1-1,TRBV19,TRBD1,13
TGTGCCAGCAGTGAATACGGGACGGTCTCATACGAGCAGTACTTC,CASSEYGTVSYEQYF,few,TRBJ2-7,TRBV6-1,.,15
TGCAGTGCTAGCTCCCCAGGGCGGACTGAAGCTTTCTTT,CSASSPGRTEAFF,few,TRBJ1-1,TRBV20-1,.,13
TGTGCCAGCAGTTATGCGGGACAGGCCTACTCCTACGAGCAGTACTTC,CASSYAGQAYSYEQYF,few,TRBJ2-7,TRBV6-1,TRBD1,16
TGTGCCAGCAGTCCAGGGGGCTCTTATAGTGAGCAGTTCTTC,CASSPGGSYSEQFF,few,TRBJ2-1,TRBV6-1,TRBD1,14
TGTGCCAGCAGTTACAATCCGGAGGTCTATGGCTACACCTTC,CASSYNPEVYGYTF,.,TRBJ1-2,TRBV6-2/TRBV6-3,.,14
TGTGCCAGCAGTGGACCGGGGGCGTACCAAGAGACCCAGTACTTC,CASSGPGAYQETQYF,medium-sized,TRBJ2-5,TRBV6-1,.,15
TGCGCCAGCAGCCAAGGGTTACAGGGAAGGGAGACTGAAGCTTTCTTT,CASSQGLQGRETEAFF,.,TRBJ1-1,TRBV4-1,.,16
TGTGCCACCAGCAGAGATAAGCGCGGAGAGACCCAGTACTTC,CATSRDKRGETQYF,.,TRBJ2-5,TRBV15,.,14
TGTGCCAGCATCCCAGGGACAGGGACAACAGATACGCAGTATTTT,CASIPGTGTTDTQYF,once,TRBJ2-3,TRBV11-2,TRBD1,15
TGTGCCAGCAGTTCAACTATCGGGAGGTCCTACGGCACAGATACGCAGTATTTT,CASSSTIGRSYGTDTQYF,.,TRBJ2-3,TRBV6-5,TRBD2,18
TGTGCCAGCAACCCGACTAGCGGGAGTAGCGGGGAGCTGTTTTTT,CASNPTSGSSGELFF,.,TRBJ2-2,TRBV6-1,TRBD2,15
TGTGCCACCAACGAAGACAGCAATTCACCCCTCCACTTT,CATNEDSNSPLHF,.,TRBJ1-6,TRBV15,.,13
TGTGCCAGCAGCCCCAACGTTGGCAATCAGCCCCAGCATTTT,CASSPNVGNQPQHF,.,TRBJ1-5,TRBV6-1,.,14
TGCGCCAGCAGCCAAGAGCGGGACAGGGTTGAAAAACTGTTTTTT,CASSQERDRVEKLFF,few,TRBJ1-4,TRBV4-3,TRBD1,15
TGTGCCAGCAGTGAAACGACAGGGCTGAACACTGAAGCTTTCTTT,CASSETTGLNTEAFF,few,TRBJ1-1,TRBV6-1,TRBD1,15
TGTGCCAGCAGCCGCGCCCGCCAGGTTATAAGATCAGATACGCAGTATTTT,CASSRARQVIRSDTQYF,once,TRBJ2-3,TRBV12-3/TRBV12-4,.,17
TGTGCCAGCAGTCGAGCAACCAGGGGACTTTCCTACAATGAGCAGTTCTTC,CASSRATRGLSYNEQFF,many,TRBJ2-1,TRBV27,.,17
TGTGCCAGCAGCTTATTTGTGAGGGCAACAGATACGCAGTATTTT,CASSLFVRATDTQYF,.,TRBJ2-3,TRBV11-2,.,15
TGCAGTGCTTACCAGGAGACTGAAGCTTTCTTT,CSAYQETEAFF,few,TRBJ1-1,TRBV20-1,.,11